The sequence of this T cell receptor beta chain was determined in a study of siplizumab effects on memory and regulatory T cells. Germline-derived CDR1 and CDR2 are MNHEY and SMNVEV (reference sequence). This CDR3 has 16 amino acids. The V and J ends lost 0 bases and 5 bases respectively, with 15 bases between them. Turning to this clone: Antigen: not known.

Broader study findings: Alloreactive sequences whose origin lay in unstimulated CD4+ memory cells were significantly reduced by siplizumab. Naive T cell populations appeared to exhibit greater diversity than memory cells and appeared to be major alloresponse contributors.

Assays covered about 10^5 TCR templates per sample. The data were produced by immunoSEQ multiplex PCR, yet TCRdb's version contains in-frame clones alone and is incomplete. This sample carries 120,000 or so clones, roughly 89% of them seen once, and the ten largest clones take 1% to 1.5%. The TCR sequence derives from a human donor in good health. The sequenced sample consisted of CD4+ T cells sorted from blood. V usage is TRBV27 and J usage is TRBJ2-3; D remains unclear. CDR3 residues: CASSLSRSMGRDTQYF. The CDR3 DNA reads as TGTGCCAGCAGTTTATCTCGGTCGATGGGCAGAGATACGCAGTATTTT.